This record concerns one TCR beta chain sequence. The antigen is unknown. This sample was included in a study of T cell responses to AZD1222 COVID-19 vaccine. Study-wide results and caveats: The number of AZD1222 recipients seropositive at baseline was only six.

This table comes from immunoSEQ multiplex PCR, and its TCRdb copy is limited to in-frame clones, with some not included. Of more than 95,000 clones listed, approximately 85% were seen once; the top ten hold about 4.3%. This TCR was sampled from an adult who received the AZD1222 COVID-19 vaccine. The sample consisted of peripheral blood, taken 28 days after the second AZD1222 dose.

The CDR3 DNA reads as TGTGCCGTTTCCCCTGCGGGGACCACCTACAATGAGCAGTTCTTC. It yields the protein CAVSPAGTTYNEQFF. This chain connects TRBV10-3 to TRBJ2-1, with D perhaps TRBD2 (6 bases). Trimming took 11 bases from V and 2 from J, leaving 19 bases between them. Germline V CDR1 and CDR2: ENHRY, SYGVKD. The CDR3 runs to 15 residues.